One T cell receptor beta chain is described in this entry. Original processing notes: The authors estimated nucleated cell counts from reference gene primer amplification. Using immunoSEQ multiplex PCR, the repertoire was profiled, and TCRdb retains in-frame clones only, with some absent. That table gives V, J and clone size, and the DNA gave D and trimming. The table has some 150,000 clones, over 60% seen once; the top ten hold roughly 1.5%. This entry belongs to a study of blood T cell repertoires in COVID-19. The V end was cut by 2 bases, the J end by 5 bases, with 21 bases between. This CDR3 is 17 amino acids long. Germline lookup yields CDR1 MRHNA and CDR2 SNTAGT.

The specimen was peripheral blood. The receptor was isolated from a man older than 75 with acute or convalescent COVID-19. The V and J genes are TRBV6-4 and TRBJ1-1; D is possibly TRBD1 (6 bases). The CDR3 DNA reads as TGTGCCAGCAGTGACGCATCTTCAGGGGTATTTCGGACTGAAGCTTTCTTT. Protein product: CASSDASSGVFRTEAFF.